One sample yielded the 4 T cell receptor beta chains listed below, sequenced in a study of cytomegalovirus exposure and HLA in healthy donors. Profiling relied on immunoSEQ multiplex PCR, and the TCRdb table lists in-frame clones only, not all of them. The sample shows some 150,000 clones, approximately 91% of them seen only once. Specimen: PBMCs. Receptors were obtained from a woman between 18 and 29 years old in good health and CMV-seropositive.

V gene TRBV15 combines with J gene TRBJ2-7, with D possibly matching TRBD2 (6 bases). The length of the CDR3 is 16 residues. Germline assignment: CDR1 LNHNV and CDR2 YYDKDF (reference sequence). Deletions cut 0 bases from V and 2 bases from J, with 14 bases between. The CDR3 DNA sequence: TGTGCCACCAGCAGAGATCCTGAGACTAGTCCCTACGAGCAGTACTTC. It translates to CATSRDPETSPYEQYF. Variable domain in full (rest from reference TRBV15 and TRBJ2-7): DAMVIQNPRYQVTQFGKPVTLSCSQTLNHNVMYWYQQKSSQAPKLLFHYYDKDFNNEADTPDNFQSRRPNTSFCFLDIRSPGLGDTAMYLCATSRDPETSPYEQYFGPGTRLTVT.

V and J are TRBV6-5 and TRBJ1-5, with no clear D. V lost 7 bases, J lost 2 bases, and 12 bases lay in between. Germline CDR1 MNHEY, CDR2 SVGAGI. CDR3 size: 14 residues. Here the CDR3 DNA reads TGTGCCAGCAAGGGTGTCGGGGGCAATCAGCCCCAGCATTTT. Its translation: CASKGVGGNQPQHF.

This clone was observed a few times. This rearrangement joins TRBV27 to TRBJ2-7; 14 bases map to TRBD2. CDR3 length: 17 amino acids. V gave up 6 bases and J gave up 4 bases; unmatched junction bases: 11. CDR1 and CDR2 from the germline V gene are MNHEY and SMNVEV (reference sequence). CDR3 region: CASSSTLGLAGVYEQYF. The DNA for the CDR3 is TGTGCCAGCAGCTCAACCTTGGGACTAGCGGGAGTTTACGAGCAGTACTTC.

In regard to this clone: At one boundary the junction diverges from the germline segment, which might be a read error. V gene TRBV11-3 combines with J gene TRBJ2-5; D gene unclear. The V gene's germline CDR1 is SGHNT and CDR2 YENEEA. This CDR3 contains 13 residues. This CDR3 is CASSLARQGTQYF. DNA of the CDR3: TGTGCCAGCAGCTTAGCCCGACAAGGGACCCAGTACTTC.